The rows below give T cell receptor beta chains drawn from one sample of a study of blood T cell repertoires in COVID-19. Libraries were prepared by immunoSEQ multiplex PCR; TCRdb keeps only in-frame clonotypes and omits some of them. The sample has fewer than 250,000 clones, 90% seen once; the top ten hold more than 12%. Sample: PBMCs or T cells enriched from blood (not recorded which). The receptors originated from a man aged 25 to 40 who had been exposed to COVID-19. Both conserved end residues are part of each CDR3. D genes are given only for firm matches. Clone size is not always given. Where it is, it says once, few, many or a class for expanded clones.

clone size	V gene	D gene	J gene	CDR3 protein	CDR3 DNA
.	TRBV19	.	TRBJ1-3	CASSTDRGNTIYF	TGTGCCAGTAGTACCGACAGGGGAAACACCATATATTTT
.	TRBV15	TRBD1	TRBJ2-7	CATSRARQGTNEQYF	TGTGCCACCAGCAGGGCCAGACAGGGGACGAACGAGCAGTACTTC
.	TRBV10-2	.	TRBJ2-3	CASREGSVVGGSRTDTQYF	TGCGCCAGCCGAGAAGGGTCCGTAGTAGGGGGTTCGCGCACAGATACGCAGTATTTT
.	TRBV29-1	.	TRBJ2-1	CSVGRSNEQFF	TGCAGCGTTGGGAGAAGTAATGAGCAGTTCTTC
.	TRBV3-1/TRBV3-2	.	TRBJ1-5	CASSHAPVRVAGTSQPQHF	TGTGCCAGCAGCCATGCTCCAGTGCGGGTGGCAGGGACAAGTCAGCCCCAGCATTTT
.	TRBV3-1/TRBV3-2	.	TRBJ1-1	CASSLDQGNIRAFF	TGTGCCAGCAGCTTAGACCAGGGGAACATCCGGGCTTTCTTT
.	TRBV10-1	TRBD1	TRBJ1-6	CASSLGQGDNSPLHF	TGCGCCAGCAGTCTCGGACAGGGGGATAATTCACCCCTCCACTTT
.	TRBV7-6	.	TRBJ2-3	CASSPRGVRTDTQYF	TGTGCCAGCAGCCCCAGGGGCGTTCGCACAGATACGCAGTATTTT
few	TRBV7-8	.	TRBJ1-4	CASSLRRAGTGRLFF	TGTGCCAGCAGCCTACGACGGGCTGGTACAGGGAGACTGTTTTTT
.	TRBV7-9	.	TRBJ1-2	CASSLLNSETYGYTF	TGTGCCAGCAGCTTATTAAATAGCGAAACCTATGGCTACACCTTC
.	TRBV11-1	.	TRBJ2-7	CASSEDRRSYEQYF	TGTGCCAGCAGCGAAGACCGGAGATCCTACGAGCAGTACTTC
.	TRBV4-1	.	TRBJ2-1	CASSQVGPRGSYNEQFF	TGCGCCAGCAGCCAAGTCGGCCCCAGGGGCTCCTACAATGAGCAGTTCTTC
.	TRBV7-3	TRBD2	TRBJ2-3	CASSLNSGGATDTQYF	TGTGCCAGCAGCTTAAATAGCGGGGGGGCAACAGATACGCAGTATTTT
.	TRBV3-1/TRBV3-2	TRBD1	TRBJ2-7	CASSVQGDRYEQYF	TGTGCCAGCAGCGTCCAGGGGGACCGCTACGAGCAGTACTTC
.	TRBV10-3	.	TRBJ1-1	CAIIGAGPNTEAFF	TGTGCCATCATTGGAGCAGGGCCGAACACTGAAGCTTTCTTT
.	TRBV6-5	.	TRBJ1-5	CASSYCDTLRNQPQHF	TGTGCCAGCAGTTATTGTGACACCCTCCGAAATCAGCCCCAGCATTTT
once	TRBV4-1	TRBD2	TRBJ2-2	CASSQTTSGEMGGELFF	TGCGCCAGCAGCCAGACCACTAGCGGGGAAATGGGCGGGGAGCTGTTTTTT
.	TRBV3-1/TRBV3-2	TRBD2	TRBJ2-1	CATTRRLAGNNEQFF	TGTGCCACCACCCGAAGATTAGCGGGTAACAATGAGCAGTTCTTC
.	TRBV18	TRBD2	TRBJ2-4	CASSPALAGGHGVKNIQYF	TGTGCCAGCTCACCAGCTTTAGCGGGGGGCCATGGAGTCAAAAACATTCAGTACTTC
.	TRBV7-8	.	TRBJ2-2	CASSLWDSSTGELFF	TGTGCCAGCAGCTTATGGGACTCCAGCACCGGGGAGCTGTTTTTT
.	TRBV6-5	.	TRBJ2-7	CASSISQAYEQYF	TGTGCCAGCAGTATATCACAGGCCTACGAGCAGTACTTC
.	TRBV7-9	TRBD1	TRBJ2-6	CASSLQRTGLFSGANVLTF	TGTGCCAGCAGCTTACAGAGGACAGGGCTTTTCTCTGGGGCCAACGTCCTGACTTTC
.	TRBV6-5	TRBD2	TRBJ2-1	CASRQLAGIYNEQFF	TGTGCCAGCAGGCAACTAGCGGGAATCTACAATGAGCAGTTCTTC
.	TRBV6-5	.	TRBJ1-3	CASSYSSYSGNTIYF	TGTGCCAGCAGTTACTCCTCATACTCGGGAAACACCATATATTTT
.	TRBV6-2/TRBV6-3	TRBD1	TRBJ1-5	CASSTSTGRYSNQPQHF	TGTGCCAGCAGCACTTCGACAGGGCGATATAGCAATCAGCCCCAGCATTTT
.	TRBV6-5	TRBD1	TRBJ1-5	CASRRGQEPQHF	TGTGCCAGTCGCAGGGGGCAAGAGCCCCAGCATTTT
once	TRBV29-1	TRBD1	TRBJ1-2	CSVRQGNSYTF	TGCAGCGTTAGACAGGGTAACAGCTACACCTTC
.	TRBV20-1	.	TRBJ2-1	CSASRHTTIYNEQFF	TGCAGTGCTAGTCGCCATACTACGATTTACAATGAGCAGTTCTTC
.	TRBV10-3	.	TRBJ1-5	CARTANQPQHF	TGTGCCCGGACTGCTAATCAGCCCCAGCATTTT
.	TRBV6-2/TRBV6-3	TRBD2	TRBJ2-5	CASSSPRLAGPETQYF	TGTGCCAGCAGTAGCCCCCGGCTAGCGGGGCCAGAGACCCAGTACTTC
.	TRBV4-3	.	TRBJ1-5	CASSQDLRERYQPQHF	TGCGCCAGCAGCCAAGATCTACGGGAACGGTATCAGCCCCAGCATTTT
once	TRBV5-4	TRBD2	TRBJ2-1	CASSLTSGYYNEQFF	TGTGCCAGCAGCTTAACTAGCGGGTACTACAATGAGCAGTTCTTC
.	TRBV5-5	.	TRBJ1-5	CASSLQGISNQPQHF	TGTGCCAGCAGCTTGCAGGGTATTAGCAATCAGCCCCAGCATTTT
.	TRBV18	.	TRBJ2-2	CASSPFSGVANTGELFF	TGTGCCAGCTCACCTTTCTCAGGGGTAGCGAACACCGGGGAGCTGTTTTTT
.	TRBV7-9	.	TRBJ1-5	CASSLQVGSRYQPQHF	TGTGCCAGCAGCTTACAGGTCGGGAGCCGGTATCAGCCCCAGCATTTT
.	TRBV6-1	TRBD1	TRBJ1-1	CASSEMGTGVNTEAFF	TGTGCCAGCAGTGAAATGGGGACAGGCGTGAACACTGAAGCTTTCTTT
.	TRBV14	.	TRBJ1-1	CASSQEGGPRPNTEAFF	TGTGCCAGCAGCCAAGAGGGGGGGCCGAGGCCCAACACTGAAGCTTTCTTT
.	TRBV2	.	TRBJ2-3	CASSEGQVGDTQYF	TGTGCCAGCAGTGAAGGGCAGGTAGGAGATACGCAGTATTTT
.	TRBV10-2	TRBD2	TRBJ2-2	CANPRGGENTGELFF	TGCGCCAACCCGAGGGGAGGGGAGAACACCGGGGAGCTGTTTTTT
.	TRBV2	TRBD1	TRBJ1-2	CASTGQGDGYTF	TGTGCCAGCACGGGACAGGGGGATGGCTACACCTTC
.	TRBV30	TRBD1	TRBJ1-4	CAWGTGVDEKLFF	TGTGCCTGGGGGACAGGGGTTGATGAAAAACTGTTTTTT
.	TRBV7-6	TRBD1	TRBJ2-7	CASSRAGTGAYEQYF	TGTGCCAGCAGCCGGGCCGGGACAGGGGCCTACGAGCAGTACTTC
.	TRBV15	.	TRBJ1-4	CATSRDPKSEKLFF	TGTGCCACCAGCAGAGACCCTAAAAGTGAAAAACTGTTTTTT
.	TRBV5-4	.	TRBJ1-5	CASSLGGGSNQPQHF	TGTGCCAGCAGCTTAGGTGGGGGGAGCAATCAGCCCCAGCATTTT
once	TRBV6-2/TRBV6-3	.	TRBJ1-5	CASSPTLGVGNQPQHF	TGTGCCAGCAGCCCTACGCTCGGGGTTGGCAATCAGCCCCAGCATTTT
few	TRBV5-1	.	TRBJ1-3	CASSLESAGGNTIYF	TGCGCCAGCAGCTTGGAATCGGCGGGGGGAAACACCATATATTTT
.	TRBV6-4	TRBD1	TRBJ1-4	CASSDTGAVNEKLFF	TGTGCCAGCAGTGACACAGGGGCTGTCAATGAAAAACTGTTTTTT
.	TRBV7-7	TRBD2	TRBJ2-5	CASSLLLAGGPLEETQYF	TGTGCCAGCAGCTTGTTATTAGCGGGGGGGCCCCTAGAAGAGACCCAGTACTTC
.	TRBV5-4	TRBD1	TRBJ1-2	CASSLAGTGGSGYTF	TGTGCCAGCAGCTTGGCCGGGACAGGGGGCTCTGGCTACACCTTC
.	TRBV6-1	.	TRBJ1-2	CASSEGPPGYGYTF	TGTGCCAGCAGTGAAGGACCCCCAGGCTATGGCTACACCTTC
.	TRBV5-6	TRBD2	TRBJ2-7	CASSFEGLPSYEQYF	TGTGCCAGCAGCTTTGAGGGACTACCATCCTACGAGCAGTACTTC
once	TRBV3-1/TRBV3-2	TRBD1	TRBJ1-6	CASTDRGGNSPLHF	TGTGCCAGCACCGACAGGGGCGGAAATTCACCCCTCCACTTT
.	TRBV10-3	.	TRBJ1-1	CAINGGKDPLWNTEAFF	TGTGCCATCAATGGGGGGAAAGACCCTCTTTGGAACACTGAAGCTTTCTTT
.	TRBV7-9	.	TRBJ2-7	CASSQISVGEQYF	TGTGCCAGCAGCCAAATTAGTGTTGGCGAGCAGTACTTC
.	TRBV6-4	.	TRBJ2-2	CASKGQNTGELFF	TGTGCCAGCAAGGGACAGAACACCGGGGAGCTGTTTTTT
.	TRBV12-3/TRBV12-4	.	TRBJ2-7	CASSPRGGYEQYF	TGTGCCAGCAGCCCTAGAGGGGGCTACGAGCAGTACTTC
.	TRBV6-2/TRBV6-3	.	TRBJ1-1	CASSYSGGVGAFF	TGTGCCAGCAGTTACTCCGGAGGGGTTGGAGCTTTCTTT
.	TRBV5-6	TRBD1	TRBJ2-2	CASSLVQGVTGELFF	TGTGCCAGCAGCTTGGTTCAGGGGGTGACCGGGGAGCTGTTTTTT
.	TRBV7-9	.	TRBJ2-5	CASSSGQIQETQYF	TGTGCCAGCAGTTCTGGACAAATCCAAGAGACCCAGTACTTC
.	TRBV19	TRBD1	TRBJ2-5	CASSKGQPPGQGLPQETQYF	TGTGCCAGTAGTAAAGGGCAACCACCGGGACAGGGACTTCCCCAAGAGACCCAGTACTTC